This entry concerns a single T cell receptor (beta chain). Antigen specificity is unknown. The data stem from a study of T cells in Graves' hyperthyroidism and ophthalmopathy. Any patient presenting with uncontrolled infection, other autoimmune disease, pregnancy or lactation was left out. TCR beta CDR3 region amplification was performed from RNA transcripts. The HTBI set primed first-round TCR CDR3 RT-PCR. TCRdb redid the calling of the multiplex PCR reads with MiXCR, one entry per CDR3 protein. The repertoire includes 300,000 to 450,000 distinct CDR3 sequences, roughly 15% of them detected once, and 20% sits in the top ten. Findings of the study overall: Expanded thyroid clonotypes (above 0.001) were mostly also found in blood. Ophthalmopathy, as predicted by the model, came a median approximately 6.5 months after the prediction.

The CDR3 has 12 amino acids. Trimming removed 7 bases from V and 6 bases from J, with 12 bases in between. Germline loops: CDR1 SEHNR, CDR2 FQNEAQ (reference sequence). The clonotype was recovered from a woman in her thirties with Graves' ophthalmopathy. The chain links TRBV7-9 to TRBJ1-1; D not certain. Material for sequencing was blood. CDR3 in amino acids: CASNLIDSEAFF. CDR3 bases: TGTGCCAGCAACTTGATAGACTCTGAAGCTTTCTTT.